This passage covers 29 T cell receptor beta chains from one sample sequenced in a study of cytomegalovirus exposure and HLA in healthy donors. Sequencing was performed with immunoSEQ multiplex PCR; in TCRdb, only in-frame clones are kept and a portion is missing. The table records some 110,000 clones, about 93% of them present only once. What was sequenced was PBMCs. All receptors derive from a woman younger than 35 in good health and CMV-seronegative.

V usage is TRBV11-2 and J usage is TRBJ2-7; weak D call: TRBD1 (5 bases). V was trimmed by 3 bases and J by 3 bases, leaving 9 bases between them. Germline loops: CDR1 SGHAT, CDR2 FQNNGV. CDR3 length: 13 residues. DNA for the CDR3: TGTGCCAGCAGCTTGGGGCAATTCTACGAGCAGTACTTC. Protein sequence: CASSLGQFYEQYF.

The gene calls are TRBV25-1 and TRBJ1-2; perhaps TRBD1 as D (6 bases). This CDR3 has 11 amino acids. The germline gives CDR1 MGHDK, CDR2 SYGVNS. V was cut by 10 bases and J by 1 base, with 7 bases left in between. CDR3 amino acids: CATDSNYGYTF. The CDR3 DNA reads as TGTGCCACGGACAGTAACTATGGCTACACCTTC.

The gene calls are TRBV28 and TRBJ2-7; D is possibly TRBD1 (6 bases). V was trimmed by 2 bases and J by 5 bases, leaving 13 bases between them. Germline values: CDR1 MDHEN, CDR2 SYDVKM. This CDR3 contains 14 residues. CDR3 in DNA: TGTGCCAGCAGTTTAACAGAGGGGGTGGACGAGCAGTACTTC. It is translated as CASSLTEGVDEQYF.

The chain couples TRBV5-6 to TRBJ1-5, with 7 bases aligning to TRBD1. Per germline, CDR1 SGHDT and CDR2 YYEEEE. The CDR3 runs 14 residues. V was clipped by 1 base and J by 4 bases; unmatched bases: 2. For the CDR3, the DNA is TGTGCCAGCAGCTTGACAGGGGTGAATCAGCCCCAGCATTTT. It encodes CASSLTGVNQPQHF.

The V call is TRBV5-5, the J call TRBJ2-2; 8 nucleotides line up with TRBD1. V lost 7 bases, J lost 1 base, and 0 bases stayed unmatched. The CDR3 has 13 residues. The germline CDR1 and CDR2 sequences are SGHKS and YYEKEE (reference sequence). CDR3: CASDRGNTGELFF. The CDR3 DNA follows: TGTGCCAGCGACAGGGGGAACACCGGGGAGCTGTTTTTT.

This clone was recorded only once. The rearrangement links TRBV29-1 to TRBJ1-1; maybe TRBD1 (5 bases). Germline V gene data show CDR1 as SQVTM and CDR2 as ANQGSEA. The ends were cut back, 4 bases at V and 1 base at J, with 10 bases in the middle. The CDR3 is 13 residues long. Here the CDR3 reads CSVALGGNTEAFF. CDR3 DNA: TGCAGCGTTGCTTTGGGGGGGAACACTGAAGCTTTCTTT.

The chain combines TRBV5-4 with TRBJ2-1; D is perhaps TRBD1 (5 bases). Trimming pared 0 bases from V and 9 bases from J, leaving 16 bases between. CDR3 length: 15 residues. Germline assignment: CDR1 SGHNT and CDR2 YYREEE (reference sequence). CDR3 nucleotide sequence: TGTGCCAGCAGCTTGGGAAAGGGGCGCTCGGTTGAGCAGTTCTTC. It translates to CASSLGKGRSVEQFF.

V is TRBV9 and J is TRBJ2-1; 9 nucleotides line up with TRBD2. In germline, CDR1 is SGDLS, CDR2 YYNGEE. The junction had 8 bases not matched to a gene; V was cut back by 3 bases and J by 4 bases. The CDR3 sequence is 16 residues long. CDR3 residues: CASSAPTSGGYNEQFF. The CDR3, as DNA: TGTGCCAGCAGCGCGCCGACTAGCGGAGGATACAATGAGCAGTTCTTC.

The chain carries TRBV6-5 and TRBJ1-2, with D unresolved. From germline, CDR1 is MNHEY and CDR2 SVGAGI. The CDR3 extends over 13 amino acids. The chain's CDR3 is CGVRNSLNYGYTF. The CDR3 DNA reads as TGTGGCGTCCGGAACAGCCTTAACTATGGCTACACCTTC.

The CDR3 nucleotides read TGCGCCAGCAGCTTGGAGGCTGAGAGGTATGGCTACACCTTC. Amino acids: CASSLEAERYGYTF. The gene calls are TRBV5-1 and TRBJ1-2; D is unresolved. CDR3 length: 14 residues. The V gene lost 0 bases and the J gene lost 5 bases, with 11 bases spanning the gap. Germline values: CDR1 SGHRS, CDR2 YFSETQ. The entire variable domain, with the rest obtained from reference TRBV5-1 and TRBJ1-2, is as follows: KAGVTQTPRYLIKTRGQQVTLSCSPISGHRSVSWYQQTPGQGLQFLFEYFSETQRNKGNFPGRFSGRQFSNSRSEMNVSTLELGDSALYLCASSLEAERYGYTFGSGTRLTVV.

J is TRBJ2-7 and V is TRBV4-2, with D uncertain. Germline lookup yields CDR1 LGHNA and CDR2 YNFKEQ. The CDR3 has 16 residues. Trimming took 0 bases from V and 3 from J, leaving 15 bases between them. The CDR3 here is CASSQEWSSRSYEQYF. The CDR3 region has the DNA TGTGCCAGCAGCCAAGAATGGAGTAGCCGAAGCTACGAGCAGTACTTC.

The V gene is TRBV2, the J gene TRBJ1-1, with 7 bases that match TRBD1. Trimming cost V 10 bases and J 3 bases; bases outside gene matches: 17. Germline CDR1 reads SNHLY; CDR2 reads FYNNEI. The CDR3 is 16 amino acids. Here the CDR3 reads CANLLRRGQGDTEAFF. As DNA, the CDR3 is TGTGCCAACCTGCTTCGTAGGGGGCAGGGGGACACTGAAGCTTTCTTT.

The chain carries TRBV2 and TRBJ1-2; D is unclear. The CDR3 sequence is 15 residues long. The germline V gene encodes CDR1 SNHLY and CDR2 FYNNEI. Trimming stripped 2 bases from V and 4 bases from J, with 14 bases between. This CDR3 reads CASSESPGQVYGYTF. The CDR3 DNA reads as TGTGCCAGCAGTGAATCCCCCGGTCAGGTCTATGGCTACACCTTC.

The chain employs TRBV7-6 and TRBJ2-2; TRBD1 matches at 11 bases. V lost 5 bases to trimming and J lost 7 bases; unmatched junction nucleotides: 9. Germline V gene sequence: CDR1 SGHVS, CDR2 FNYEAQ. The CDR3 consists of 16 residues. The CDR3 protein is CASSLQGQGVNGELFF. The CDR3, as DNA: TGTGCCAGCAGCCTCCAGGGACAGGGGGTAAACGGGGAGCTGTTTTTT. The full variable domain, in which reference TRBV7-6 and TRBJ2-2 provide the parts outside the CDR3, is GAGVSQSPRYKVTKRGQDVALRCDPISGHVSLYWYRQALGQGPEFLTYFNYEAQQDKSGLPNDRFSAERPEGSISTLTIQRTEQRDSAMYRCASSLQGQGVNGELFFGEGSRLTVL.

This sequence joins TRBV18 and TRBJ2-5; 7 nucleotides match TRBD2. Trimming at V came to 3 bases and at J to 5 bases, leaving 3 bases not matched to a gene. The CDR3 loop spans 13 amino acids. CDR1 KGHSH and CDR2 LQKENI come from the germline V gene. The CDR3 nucleotides read TGTGCCAGCTCACCTTGGGGAGGGGAGACCCAGTACTTC. This sequence encodes CASSPWGGETQYF.

The rearrangement joins TRBV7-8 to TRBJ1-2, with TRBD1 matching 7 bases. Germline trimming cut 8 bases from V and 4 bases from J; bases unmatched to any gene: 16. The CDR3 has 16 residues. The V gene's germline CDR1 is SGHVS and CDR2 FQNEAQ. The CDR3 loop is CASGRRGQSPSYGYTF. The CDR3 DNA reads TGTGCCAGCGGCAGGAGGGGACAGTCTCCGTCCTATGGCTACACCTTC.

This clone was counted a single time. This chain uses TRBV18 with TRBJ2-7; 9 bases match TRBD2. The CDR3 contains 16 residues. Trimming at V came to 2 bases and at J to 0 bases, leaving 5 bases not matched to a gene. CDR1 KGHSH and CDR2 LQKENI come from the germline V gene. CDR3: CASSPFGGGASYEQYF. The DNA of the CDR3 is TGTGCCAGCTCACCATTCGGCGGGGGGGCCTCCTACGAGCAGTACTTC.

V usage is TRBV11-2 and J usage is TRBJ2-1; 10 nucleotides line up with TRBD2. Germline V gives CDR1 SGHAT, CDR2 FQNNGV. V dropped 1 base and J dropped 6; count of bases not matched to a gene: 0. The CDR3 runs to 14 residues. The CDR3 region has the DNA TGTGCCAGCAGCTTAGGGACTAGCGGCAATGAGCAGTTCTTC. Protein product: CASSLGTSGNEQFF.

The rearrangement joins TRBV28 to TRBJ1-5; D unresolved. Trimming took off 4 bases at V and 7 bases at J, with 8 bases between the two ends. The CDR3 loop spans 12 amino acids. Germline loops: CDR1 MDHEN, CDR2 SYDVKM. Here the CDR3 DNA reads TGTGCCAGCAGTTCGGGTAGGCAGCCCCAGCATTTT. Translated: CASSSGRQPQHF.

The chain links TRBV21-1 to TRBJ2-1; the table's D call TRBD2 went unverified against the DNA. TRBV21-1 constitutes a pseudogene. CDR3 length: 18 residues. The CDR3 spells CASSKGGLPASNADEQFF. The CDR3 DNA follows: TGTGCCAGCAGCAAAGGCGGACTCCCGGCGTCAAACGCCGATGAGCAGTTCTTC.

The V gene is TRBV19, the J gene TRBJ1-2; 12 bases map to TRBD1. CDR3 length equals 14 residues. With 5 bases clipped from V and 8 bases from J, the junction kept 6 bases outside the gene matches. Per the germline V gene, CDR1 is LNHDA and CDR2 is SQIVND (reference sequence). The CDR3 region has the DNA TGTGCCAGTAGTGCGGGACAGGGGGCTCGAGGCTACACCTTC. Translating gives CASSAGQGARGYTF.

The V call is TRBV6-1, the J call TRBJ1-1; weak D call: TRBD1 (5 bases). The CDR3 runs 13 residues. Germline lookup yields CDR1 MNHNS and CDR2 SASEGT. Trimming stripped 4 bases from V and 5 bases from J, with 11 bases between. CDR3 amino acids: CASSAQGWTEAFF. As DNA, the CDR3 is TGTGCCAGCAGTGCCCAGGGCTGGACTGAAGCTTTCTTT.

The V gene is TRBV5-1, the J gene TRBJ2-5; TRBD2 matches 8 bases. The V gene end was trimmed by 2 bases and the J gene end by 5 bases; junction bases not matched to a gene: 11. The CDR3 length is 16 residues. Germline CDR1 is SGHRS and CDR2 is YFSETQ. CDR3 DNA: TGCGCCAGCAGCTTATCCTCGACCCAGCGGGGGGAGACCCAGTACTTC. It codes for CASSLSSTQRGETQYF. Based on the CDR3 plus reference TRBV5-1 and TRBJ2-5, the full variable domain is KAGVTQTPRYLIKTRGQQVTLSCSPISGHRSVSWYQQTPGQGLQFLFEYFSETQRNKGNFPGRFSGRQFSNSRSEMNVSTLELGDSALYLCASSLSSTQRGETQYFGPGTRLLVL.

The V gene is TRBV6-1, the J gene TRBJ2-4; D gene unclear. Trimming removed 7 bases at V and 16 bases at J, with 17 bases between. The length of the CDR3 is 11 residues. The germline V gene encodes CDR1 MNHNS and CDR2 SASEGT. CDR3 in DNA: TGTGCCAGCAATTCTGCTGGAGAGCAATACTTC. This codes for CASNSAGEQYF.

This chain connects TRBV6-1 to TRBJ2-7; D unresolved. The CDR3 contains 10 residues. CDR1 and CDR2 from the germline V gene are MNHNS and SASEGT. The V and J ends lost 8 bases and 5 bases respectively, with 7 bases between them. The CDR3 DNA follows: TGTGCCAGCGGAACTAACGAGCAGTACTTC. This translates into CASGTNEQYF.

The chain combines TRBV2 with TRBJ1-4; 9 bases fit TRBD1. The CDR3 spans 14 residues. With 8 bases clipped from V and 7 bases from J, the junction kept 8 bases outside the gene matches. Germline lookup yields CDR1 SNHLY and CDR2 FYNNEI. The CDR3 region is CASCPDRGGEKLFF. CDR3 bases: TGTGCCAGCTGCCCGGACAGGGGTGGTGAAAAACTGTTTTTT.

The chain is built from TRBV27 and TRBJ2-1, with TRBD2 identical over 12 bases. With V trimmed by 6 bases and J by 4 bases, 7 bases remained unmatched. The CDR3 has 16 residues. The V gene's germline CDR1 is MNHEY and CDR2 SMNVEV (reference sequence). In DNA form, the CDR3 reads TGTGCCAGCAGAAGGGGACTAGCGGGCGTTTACAATGAGCAGTTCTTC. This encodes CASRRGLAGVYNEQFF.

The J gene is TRBJ1-2, the V gene TRBV18; no definite D call. Germline-derived CDR1 and CDR2 are KGHSH and LQKENI. Between the trimmed V and J ends, which lost 2 bases and 4 bases, there was a span of 14 bases. This CDR3 is built from 15 residues. CDR3 nucleotide sequence: TGTGCCAGCTCACCAACCCCCGAGATTATCTATGGCTACACCTTC. This codes for CASSPTPEIIYGYTF.

The chain uses TRBV28 and TRBJ2-2; 7 nucleotides match TRBD1. Germline V gives CDR1 MDHEN, CDR2 SYDVKM. Trimming at V came to 6 bases and at J to 7 bases, leaving 5 bases not matched to a gene. This CDR3 spans 13 amino acids. The CDR3 spells CASRNRGSGELFF. CDR3 nucleotide sequence: TGTGCCAGCAGGAACAGGGGTAGCGGGGAGCTGTTTTTT.